This T cell receptor (beta chain) comes out of a study of blood T cell repertoires in COVID-19. Study in general: Researchers got acute and convalescent COVID-19 samples from the United States, Italy and Spain. T cells, B-cell-depleted T cells, or PBMCs supplied cDNA or gDNA.

CDR1 is ENHRY and CDR2 is SYGVKD in the germline V gene. The CDR3 is 14 residues long. The V end was cut by 5 bases, the J end by 1 base, with 11 bases between. As processed by the authors: Estimated nucleated cell counts came from reference gene primer amplification. The data were produced by immunoSEQ multiplex PCR, yet TCRdb's version contains in-frame clones alone and is incomplete. D and trimming were read from the DNA, whereas the V and J calls and clone size are those reported in that table. The sample contains 30,000 to 40,000 clones, approximately 90% of which appear only once. The receptor was derived from a human donor in a cohort sampled during active COVID-19. Sequenced: peripheral blood. The V call is TRBV10-3, the J call TRBJ1-2; a possible D gene is TRBD1 (5 bases). The CDR3: CAISPPQVNYGYTF. CDR3 sequence (DNA): TGTGCCATCAGTCCACCACAGGTTAACTATGGCTACACCTTC.